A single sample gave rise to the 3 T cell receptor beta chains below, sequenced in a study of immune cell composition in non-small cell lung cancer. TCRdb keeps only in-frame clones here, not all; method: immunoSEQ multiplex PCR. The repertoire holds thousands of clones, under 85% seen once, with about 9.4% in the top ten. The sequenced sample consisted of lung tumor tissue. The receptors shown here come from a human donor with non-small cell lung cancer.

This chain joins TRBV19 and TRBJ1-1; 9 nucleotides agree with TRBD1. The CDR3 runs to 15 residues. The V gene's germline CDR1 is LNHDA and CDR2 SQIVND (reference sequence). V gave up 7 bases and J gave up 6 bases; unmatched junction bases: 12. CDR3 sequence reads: CASTPGQGERSEAFF. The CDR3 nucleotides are TGTGCCAGTACCCCGGGACAGGGAGAGAGATCTGAAGCTTTCTTT.

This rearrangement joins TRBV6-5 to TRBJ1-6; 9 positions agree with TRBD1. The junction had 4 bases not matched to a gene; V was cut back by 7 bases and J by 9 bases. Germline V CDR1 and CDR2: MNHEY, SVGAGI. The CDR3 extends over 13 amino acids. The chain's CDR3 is CASKETGGSPLHF. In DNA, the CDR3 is TGTGCCAGCAAGGAGACAGGGGGTTCACCCCTCCACTTT.

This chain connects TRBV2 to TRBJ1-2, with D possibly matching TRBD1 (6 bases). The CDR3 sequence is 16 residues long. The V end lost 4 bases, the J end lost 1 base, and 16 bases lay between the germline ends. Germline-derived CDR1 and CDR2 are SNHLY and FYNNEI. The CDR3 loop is CASSVIGTQVNYGYTF. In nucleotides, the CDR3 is TGTGCCAGCAGTGTAATCGGGACACAAGTTAACTATGGCTACACCTTC.